The 6 T cell receptor beta chains given below trace back to one sample, sequenced in a study of T cells in Graves' hyperthyroidism and ophthalmopathy. What was amplified from RNA transcripts were TCR beta CDR3 regions. Initially, a first-round RT-PCR of the TCR CDR3 employed the HTBI primer set. TCRdb recomputed calls from the multiplex PCR reads with MiXCR, one row per CDR3 protein. Of 600,000 to 700,000 distinct CDR3 sequences listed, about 45% are singletons. The sample taken for sequencing was peripheral blood or thyroid tissue (not recorded which). These receptor sequences come from an adult man with Graves' disease, either hyperthyroidism or ophthalmopathy (not recorded which).

This clonotype was seen a few times. Compared with germline, one end of the junction differs, possibly owing to a read error. The chain recombines TRBV7-2 with TRBJ1-6; D may be TRBD1 (5 bases). CDR3 length: 15 residues. The germline V gene has CDR1 SGHTA and CDR2 FQGNSA. Written as DNA, the CDR3 is TGCGCCAGCAGCCAAGACGAAGGGGTAGGTTCACCCCTCCACTTT. This encodes CASSQDEGVGSPLHF.

The rearrangement links TRBV2 to TRBJ2-7; 10 positions match TRBD1. CDR3 length equals 14 residues. V shed 6 bases and J 5 bases; nucleotides not matched to a gene: 7. Germline-derived CDR1 and CDR2 are SNHLY and FYNNEI. This CDR3 reads CASRPTGQGNEQYF. The CDR3 DNA is TGTGCCAGCAGACCGACGGGACAGGGGAACGAGCAGTACTTC. The full variable domain, completed using reference TRBV2 and TRBJ2-7, is EPEVTQTPSHQVTQMGQEVILRCVPISNHLYFYWYRQILGQKVEFLVSFYNNEISEKSEIFDDQFSVERPDGSNFTLKIRSTKLEDSAMYFCASRPTGQGNEQYFGPGTRLTVT.

The chain couples TRBV7-9 to TRBJ2-2; D might be TRBD2 (5 bases). CDR3 length: 15 residues. Per the germline V gene, CDR1 is SEHNR and CDR2 is FQNEAQ (reference sequence). Trimming left V 5 bases short and J 4 bases short, with 14 bases between. CDR3 residues: CASSLSLDFTGELFF. The CDR3 nucleotides are TGTGCCAGCAGCCTATCACTAGATTTCACCGGGGAGCTGTTTTTT.

The table lists this clonotype with a few counts. The chain is built from TRBV2 and TRBJ1-2; D is uncertain. Per the germline V gene, CDR1 is SNHLY and CDR2 is FYNNEI. The CDR3 sequence is 18 residues long. The germline V and J ends were trimmed by 7 bases and 5 bases, with 29 bases remaining between them. The CDR3 region has the DNA TGTGCCAGCATACTATGGGCCGGAACGCAGACAACAAGATATGGCTACACCTTC. Translated, it gives CASILWAGTQTTRYGYTF.

This clonotype showed up many times. This chain uses TRBV2 with TRBJ1-1; D is perhaps TRBD1 (5 bases). The CDR3 is made up of 14 amino acids. Germline lookup yields CDR1 SNHLY and CDR2 FYNNEI. V lost 8 bases and J 0 bases, leaving 13 bases between the germline ends. CDR3 loop: CASGAELMNTEAFF. The CDR3 nucleotides are TGTGCCAGCGGGGCAGAACTCATGAACACTGAAGCTTTCTTT.

V is TRBV6-5 and J is TRBJ1-4; perhaps TRBD1 as D (5 bases). The germline gives CDR1 MNHEY, CDR2 SVGAGI. The V end lost 2 bases, the J end lost 3 bases, and 13 bases lay between the germline ends. This CDR3 contains 16 residues. CDR3 loop: CASSYDRKGPNEKLFF. CDR3 sequence (DNA): TGTGCCAGCAGTTACGACAGAAAGGGACCTAATGAAAAACTGTTTTTT.